A selection of T cell receptor beta chains follows, all from one sample in a study of patients and donors after allogeneic stem cell transplantation. From the RT-PCR reads, TCRdb called clonotypes with MiXCR, one entry per CDR3 protein. The table lists about 960,000 distinct CDR3 sequences, more than 15% of them singletons. The sample comprised blood, either unsorted or a sorted T cell fraction (not recorded which). The source is a human donor who was either an allogeneic HSCT recipient or a stem cell or donor lymphocyte infusion donor (not recorded which). It is not recorded whose cells these are; they may come from a transplant donor. Each CDR3 is given with its conserved first and last residue. A D gene is named only where the DNA matches it firmly. Clone size is stated in some rows and not others, as once, few, many or a class when expanded.

len	d_gene	abundance	j_gene	v_gene	CDR3aa	CDR3nt
15	NA	NA	TRBJ1-2	TRBV20-1	CSAITRGGAGDGYTF	TGCAGTGCCATCACGAGGGGGGGGGCAGGCGATGGCTACACCTTC
13	NA	NA	TRBJ2-2	TRBV4-2	CASSQMLSGELFF	TGTGCCAGCAGCCAAATGCTCTCCGGGGAGCTGTTTTTT
14	TRBD1	NA	TRBJ1-4	TRBV4-3	CASSQEGQNEKLFF	TGCGCCAGCAGCCAGGAGGGACAGAATGAAAAACTGTTTTTT
14	NA	many	TRBJ1-1	TRBV20-1	CSARPGAGETEAFF	TGCAGTGCTAGACCCGGAGCAGGGGAAACTGAAGCTTTCTTT
11	NA	few	TRBJ2-3	TRBV2	CALKPADTQYF	TGTGCCCTTAAGCCGGCAGATACGCAGTATTTT
13	NA	NA	TRBJ1-1	TRBV29-1	CSVEESRYREAFF	TGCAGCGTTGAAGAATCCAGGTATCGTGAAGCTTTCTTT
13	NA	NA	TRBJ2-5	TRBV12-3/TRBV12-4	CASSLGEEETQYF	TGTGCCAGCAGTCTTGGGGAAGAAGAGACCCAGTACTTC
14	TRBD2	NA	TRBJ2-5	TRBV6-1	CASKRGGASETQYF	TGTGCCAGCAAACGCGGGGGGGCTTCAGAGACCCAGTACTTC
16	TRBD1	NA	TRBJ1-1	TRBV27	CASSSKQGAMNTEAFF	TGTGCCAGCAGTTCAAAACAGGGGGCGATGAACACTGAAGCTTTCTTT
14	TRBD1	NA	TRBJ1-1	TRBV6-2/TRBV6-3	CASSDRDTNTEAFF	TGTGCCAGCAGCGACAGGGACACGAACACTGAAGCTTTCTTT
17	TRBD1	NA	TRBJ2-7	TRBV5-1	CASSLVSTGRRSYEQYF	TGCGCCAGCAGCTTGGTCTCGACAGGGCGACGCTCCTACGAGCAGTACTTC
16	TRBD1	once	TRBJ1-2	TRBV4-3	CASSQDRAGGSYGYTF	TGCGCCAGCAGCCAAGATCGAGCAGGGGGCTCCTATGGCTACACCTTC
16	NA	few	TRBJ1-4	TRBV7-8	CASSLVVGRSNEKLFF	TGTGCCAGCAGCTTAGTCGTTGGGAGGTCTAATGAAAAACTGTTTTTT
15	NA	NA	TRBJ2-2	TRBV5-1	CASWKGLGNTGELFF	TGCGCCAGCTGGAAAGGGTTGGGGAACACCGGGGAGCTGTTTTTT
12	NA	many	TRBJ1-2	TRBV29-1	CSVREGNYGYTF	TGCAGCGTCCGCGAGGGGAACTATGGCTACACCTTC
14	NA	NA	TRBJ2-1	TRBV24-1	CATSDRNGTPGQFF	TGTGCCACCAGTGACCGTAACGGGACGCCGGGGCAGTTCTTC
15	NA	NA	TRBJ2-3	TRBV24-1	CATSERLGYTDTQYF	TGTGCCACCAGTGAAAGGTTAGGGTACACAGATACGCAGTATTTT
17	TRBD2	NA	TRBJ2-1	TRBV4-3	CASSRQGTSGGANEQFF	TGCGCCAGCAGCCGTCAGGGGACTAGCGGGGGGGCGAATGAGCAGTTCTTC
14	TRBD1	few	TRBJ2-7	TRBV19	CASSIRDRDYEQYF	TGTGCCAGTAGTATTCGAGACAGGGACTACGAGCAGTACTTC
16	TRBD1	NA	TRBJ2-7	TRBV20-1	CSARDRRTGAVYEQYF	TGCAGTGCTAGAGATCGACGGACAGGGGCTGTCTACGAGCAGTACTTC
14	NA	few	TRBJ1-3	TRBV7-2	CASSFVGSGNTIYF	TGTGCCAGCAGCTTCGTGGGGTCAGGAAACACCATATATTTT
18	NA	few	TRBJ2-1	TRBV7-6	CASSLVAVSDRRDNEQFF	TGTGCCAGCAGCTTAGTGGCGGTTTCCGACCGGCGTGACAATGAGCAGTTCTTC
15	TRBD2	NA	TRBJ2-7	TRBV3-1	CASSQPSGRRYEQYF	TGTGCCAGCAGCCAACCGAGCGGGAGAAGGTACGAGCAGTACTTC
15	NA	NA	TRBJ2-6	TRBV29-1	CSVERRISGANVLTF	TGCAGCGTTGAACGTAGGATCTCTGGGGCCAACGTCCTGACTTTC
14	NA	NA	TRBJ2-1	TRBV5-1	CASSLETSYNEQFF	TGCGCCAGCAGCTTGGAAACCTCCTACAATGAGCAGTTCTTC
11	NA	NA	TRBJ2-7	TRBV19	CASRHNYEQYF	TGTGCCAGTAGGCACAACTACGAGCAGTACTTC
15	NA	many	TRBJ2-7	TRBV10-3	CAISGSLTPFYEQYF	TGTGCCATCAGTGGCAGCCTTACCCCCTTCTACGAGCAGTACTTC
15	NA	NA	TRBJ2-1	TRBV7-9	CASSSESTGIGEQFF	TGTGCCAGCAGCTCCGAGTCGACTGGCATCGGTGAGCAGTTCTTC
12	NA	few	TRBJ2-1	TRBV20-1	CRPPRQLNEQFF	TGCAGACCTCCAAGACAGCTCAATGAGCAGTTCTTC
13	NA	few	TRBJ2-1	TRBV30	CAWGFSSYNEQFF	TGTGCCTGGGGGTTCAGCTCCTACAATGAGCAGTTCTTC
16	TRBD1	few	TRBJ1-2	TRBV7-8	CASSPISPGQTYGYTF	TGTGCCAGCAGCCCGATTAGTCCGGGACAGACCTATGGCTACACCTTC
14	NA	few	TRBJ2-1	TRBV19	CASSSGRSPNEQFF	TGTGCCAGTAGTAGTGGCCGTTCGCCGAATGAGCAGTTCTTC
16	NA	few	TRBJ1-1	TRBV4-1	CASSQDGGTVNTEAFF	TGCGCCAGCAGCCAAGATGGGGGGACGGTGAACACTGAAGCTTTCTTT
15	NA	NA	TRBJ2-1	TRBV6-1	CASSNRRGSYNEQFF	TGTGCCAGCAGTAACAGGCGAGGCTCCTACAATGAGCAGTTCTTC
15	TRBD1	NA	TRBJ2-5	TRBV9	CASSVGTGFQETQYF	TGTGCCAGCAGCGTAGGGACAGGTTTCCAAGAGACCCAGTACTTC
18	NA	few	TRBJ2-6	TRBV14	CASSPRWRVASGANVLTF	TGTGCCAGCAGCCCTCGATGGAGGGTGGCCTCTGGGGCCAACGTCCTGACTTTC
16	TRBD2	few	TRBJ2-1	TRBV6-1	CASRPLAGGYYNEQFF	TGTGCCAGCAGGCCTCTAGCGGGAGGGTACTACAATGAGCAGTTCTTC